The 19 T cell receptor beta chains below all came from one sample that was sequenced in a study of patients and donors after allogeneic stem cell transplantation. TCRdb recomputed calls from the RT-PCR reads with MiXCR, one row per CDR3 protein. The table has about 400,000 distinct CDR3 sequences, roughly 17% seen once. Material: blood, either unsorted or a sorted T cell fraction (not recorded which). The receptor source for this set is a human donor who was either an allogeneic HSCT recipient or a stem cell or donor lymphocyte infusion donor (not recorded which). It is not recorded whose cells these are; they may come from a transplant donor.

This chain uses TRBV7-9 with TRBJ2-2; tentative D call: TRBD1 (6 bases). Trimming cost V 4 bases and J 5 bases, with 14 bases left between them. Per germline, CDR1 SEHNR and CDR2 FQNEAQ (reference sequence). This CDR3 region has 15 residues. CDR3 loop: CASSSNRVPTGELFF. The DNA of the CDR3 is TGTGCCAGCAGCTCGAACAGGGTTCCGACCGGGGAGCTGTTTTTT.

In this sample, this clonotype turned up many times. The J gene is TRBJ1-5, the V gene TRBV24-1; 8 bases agree with TRBD1. Losses at the gene ends were 5 bases for V and 6 bases for J; bases not matched to a gene: 11. Looked up from germline, CDR1 is KGHDR and CDR2 is SFDVKD. The CDR3 runs 16 residues. CDR3 sequence reads: CATSGWSSGGGQPQHF. The CDR3 bases are TGTGCCACCAGTGGGTGGTCGTCAGGGGGCGGTCAGCCCCAGCATTTT.

This clonotype was recorded at least ten times. The chain's CDR3 is CATSRDRGDTGELFF. In DNA, the CDR3 is TGTGCCACCAGCAGAGATAGGGGGGACACCGGGGAGCTGTTTTTT. The chain carries TRBV15 and TRBJ2-2; D might be TRBD1 or TRBD2, each matching 6 bases. The CDR3 loop spans 15 amino acids. Germline loops: CDR1 LNHNV, CDR2 YYDKDF (reference sequence). The V gene lost 0 bases and the J gene lost 3 bases, with 8 bases spanning the gap.

The rearrangement joins TRBV4-1 to TRBJ1-4; no clear D. The germline V gene encodes CDR1 MGHRA and CDR2 YSYEKL. Trimming pared 4 bases from V and 2 bases from J, leaving 14 bases between. The CDR3 is made up of 16 amino acids. CDR3 nucleotide sequence: TGCGCCAGCAGCCCCGCGATTGGGGATACTAATGAAAAACTGTTTTTT. Protein product: CASSPAIGDTNEKLFF.

A few counts support this clonotype. The chain uses TRBV9 and TRBJ2-3, with D uncertain. V lost 4 bases, J lost 2 bases, and 14 bases lay in between. Germline CDR1 is SGDLS and CDR2 is YYNGEE. CDR3 length: 15 residues. The CDR3 bases are TGTGCCAGCAGCCCCTGGACCAGTGCCACAGATACGCAGTATTTT. Its translation: CASSPWTSATDTQYF.

This chain uses TRBV4-1 with TRBJ2-1; TRBD1 aligns across 9 bases. Germline V CDR1 and CDR2: MGHRA, YSYEKL. V shed 3 bases and J 6 bases; nucleotides not matched to a gene: 18. The CDR3 spans 19 residues. The CDR3 DNA is TGCGCCAGCAGCCAGGTGGGGACAGGGTGGGGGGTAGTACTCAATGAGCAGTTCTTC. Translated: CASSQVGTGWGVVLNEQFF.

This clonotype was detected a few times. The V and J genes are TRBV7-3 and TRBJ2-3; no reliable D call. Germline CDR1 and CDR2: SGHTA and FQGTGA. This CDR3 has 12 residues. Trimming pared 6 bases from V and 2 bases from J, leaving 6 bases between. CDR3 nucleotide sequence: TGTGCCAGCAGAGATGCCACAGATACGCAGTATTTT. It codes for CASRDATDTQYF.

This clonotype was recorded many times. J is TRBJ2-2 and V is TRBV29-1, with 11 bases that match TRBD2. CDR3 length: 16 amino acids. Germline V gene sequence: CDR1 SQVTM, CDR2 ANQGSEA. The junction had 7 bases not matched to a gene; V was cut back by 6 bases and J by 1 base. The CDR3 spells CSVGLAGGRNTGELFF. The CDR3 coding sequence is TGCAGCGTCGGGCTAGCGGGGGGCAGGAACACCGGGGAGCTGTTTTTT.

This chain links TRBV29-1 with TRBJ2-2, with D hard to call. This CDR3 comprises 14 residues. The V and J ends lost 4 bases and 1 base respectively, with 10 bases between them. Germline V gene lookup returns CDR1 SQVTM and CDR2 ANQGSEA. CDR3 in amino acids: CSVVWLKNTGELFF. CDR3 in DNA: TGCAGCGTTGTGTGGTTGAAGAACACCGGGGAGCTGTTTTTT.

The rearrangement uses TRBV7-3 and TRBJ2-3, with TRBD2 matching 9 bases. The CDR3 is made up of 15 amino acids. V trimming: 2 bases; J trimming: 2 bases; junction bases outside the gene matches: 2. In germline, CDR1 is SGHTA, CDR2 FQGTGA. CDR3 region: CASSLGGGATDTQYF. The CDR3 DNA reads as TGTGCCAGCAGCTTAGGCGGGGGGGCCACAGATACGCAGTATTTT.

This clonotype was observed a handful of times. This chain joins TRBV6-1 and TRBJ2-7, with D possibly matching TRBD1 (6 bases). Trimming cost V 5 bases and J 0 bases, with 8 bases left between them. Germline V gene sequence: CDR1 MNHNS, CDR2 SASEGT. This CDR3 comprises 13 residues. Here the CDR3 reads CASSRDTSYEQYF. DNA for the CDR3: TGTGCCAGCAGTCGGGACACCTCCTACGAGCAGTACTTC.

This clonotype was recorded at least ten times. The genes are TRBV5-6 and TRBJ2-3, with TRBD1 identical over 7 bases. This CDR3 comprises 13 residues. After removal of 5 bases from V and 6 bases from J, the junction contained 6 bases not matched to a gene. The V gene's germline CDR1 is SGHDT and CDR2 YYEEEE. The CDR3 DNA reads as TGTGCCAGCAGTCGGGACAGACCGGATACGCAGTATTTT. The encoded protein is CASSRDRPDTQYF.

This clonotype appeared a few times. The chain has TRBV7-6 and TRBJ2-1, with 10 bases fitting TRBD2. V shed 4 bases, J shed 7 bases, and the junction held 7 bases outside the gene matches. The CDR3 is 15 amino acids. Germline-derived CDR1 and CDR2 are SGHVS and FNYEAQ. The CDR3 protein is CASSSASGGGNEQFF. In DNA form, the CDR3 reads TGTGCCAGCAGCTCTGCTAGCGGGGGAGGAAATGAGCAGTTCTTC.

The table lists this clonotype with a few counts. This CDR3 reads CAISVRSSYEQYF. DNA of the CDR3: TGTGCCATCAGTGTTCGGAGCTCCTACGAGCAGTACTTC. The chain combines TRBV10-3 with TRBJ2-7, with no clear D. This CDR3 region has 13 residues. The germline CDR1 and CDR2 sequences are ENHRY and SYGVKD. Trimming removed 4 bases at V and 0 bases at J, with 7 bases between.

This clonotype has only a few counts. The rearrangement uses TRBV7-3 and TRBJ2-2; TRBD2 aligns across 8 bases. J lost 6 bases, V lost 6 bases, and 12 bases had no gene match. This CDR3 is built from 16 residues. CDR1 is SGHTA, CDR2 FQGTGA, per germline. CDR3 in amino acids: CASSPVSGRVSGELFF. The CDR3 coding sequence is TGTGCCAGCAGTCCAGTGAGCGGGAGAGTCTCCGGGGAGCTGTTTTTT. Using reference TRBV7-3 and TRBJ2-2 for the parts outside the CDR3, the full variable domain is GAGVSQTPSNKVTEKGKYVELRCDPISGHTALYWYRQSLGQGPEFLIYFQGTGAADDSGLPNDRFFAVRPEGSVSTLKIQRTERGDSAVYLCASSPVSGRVSGELFFGEGSRLTVL.

This sequence joins TRBV5-1 and TRBJ1-4, with unresolved D. With 1 base removed from V and 8 bases from J, the gap between germline ends came to 15 bases. This CDR3 spans 15 amino acids. The germline V gene encodes CDR1 SGHRS and CDR2 YFSETQ. The CDR3 DNA sequence: TGCGCCAGCAGCTTGACCGGGCTCCCTAGGGAAAAACTGTTTTTT. Its translation is CASSLTGLPREKLFF. Using reference TRBV5-1 and TRBJ1-4 for the parts outside the CDR3, the full variable domain is KAGVTQTPRYLIKTRGQQVTLSCSPISGHRSVSWYQQTPGQGLQFLFEYFSETQRNKGNFPGRFSGRQFSNSRSEMNVSTLELGDSALYLCASSLTGLPREKLFFGSGTQLSVL.

The chain links TRBV7-8 to TRBJ2-7; D possibly corresponds to TRBD1 (6 bases). Germline CDR1 SGHVS, CDR2 FQNEAQ. The CDR3 is made up of 14 amino acids. The V gene lost 4 bases and the J gene lost 4 bases, with 14 bases spanning the gap. The DNA for the CDR3 is TGTGCCAGCAGCTCTTACAGGGTGGGATACGAGCAGTACTTC. Its protein is CASSSYRVGYEQYF. Variable domain in full (rest from reference TRBV7-8 and TRBJ2-7): GAGVSQSPRYKVAKRGQDVALRCDPISGHVSLFWYQQALGQGPEFLTYFQNEAQLDKSGLPSDRFFAERPEGSVSTLKIQRTQQEDSAVYLCASSSYRVGYEQYFGPGTRLTVT.

This clonotype was observed at least ten times. The rearrangement joins TRBV5-1 to TRBJ1-1; no definite D call. The CDR3 contains 14 residues. The V gene lost 4 bases and the J gene lost 1 base, with 11 bases spanning the gap. CDR1 SGHRS and CDR2 YFSETQ come from the germline V gene. The chain's CDR3 is CASSPGGGNTEAFF. The DNA of the CDR3 is TGCGCCAGCAGCCCCGGAGGAGGGAACACTGAAGCTTTCTTT.

The V gene is TRBV21-1, the J gene TRBJ2-3; whether TRBD2, the table's D call, matches the DNA was not checked. TRBV21-1 is termed a pseudogene. This CDR3 is 17 amino acids long. CDR3 DNA sequence: TGTGCCAGCAGCAAATCTTTGGCTAGCGGGAGCGGAGATACGCAGTATTTT. Protein sequence: CASSKSLASGSGDTQYF.